These T cell receptor beta chains were read from a single sample in a study of cytomegalovirus exposure and HLA in healthy donors. Clones were sequenced by immunoSEQ multiplex PCR, and TCRdb holds only the in-frame ones, with some missing. This table holds about 88,000 clones, around four fifths found once. Sequencing was carried out using PBMCs. These receptors all come from a man aged 25-45 years in good health and CMV-seronegative. CDR3s include the opening cysteine and the closing phenylalanine or tryptophan. Each record gives: clone size, J gene, D gene, CDR3 length, V gene, CDR3 protein, CDR3 DNA. A D gene is named only where the DNA matches it firmly. Clone sizes are given selectively: once, few, many, or a class where the clone is expanded.

abundance: .
j_gene: TRBJ1-2
d_gene: .
len: 13
v_gene: TRBV7-2
CDR3aa: CASRSRERAGYTF
CDR3nt: TGTGCCAGCAGGAGCCGGGAGCGGGCTGGCTACACCTTC

abundance: .
j_gene: TRBJ1-1
d_gene: .
len: 15
v_gene: TRBV27
CDR3aa: CAGFLRPGGNTEAFF
CDR3nt: TGTGCCGGATTCCTCCGGCCGGGGGGGAACACTGAAGCTTTCTTT

abundance: .
j_gene: TRBJ2-7
d_gene: .
len: 16
v_gene: TRBV7-2
CDR3aa: CASSLAPGENSYEQYF
CDR3nt: TGTGCCAGCAGCTTAGCCCCGGGGGAAAACTCCTACGAGCAGTACTTC

abundance: .
j_gene: TRBJ1-5
d_gene: TRBD1
len: 16
v_gene: TRBV28
CDR3aa: CASLHRGYSGNQPQHF
CDR3nt: TGTGCCAGCCTGCACAGGGGGTATTCTGGCAATCAGCCCCAGCATTTT

abundance: .
j_gene: TRBJ2-2
d_gene: .
len: 14
v_gene: TRBV29-1
CDR3aa: CSVDGQSNTGELFF
CDR3nt: TGCAGCGTTGACGGACAATCGAACACCGGGGAGCTGTTTTTT

abundance: .
j_gene: TRBJ2-3
d_gene: TRBD1
len: 16
v_gene: TRBV7-2
CDR3aa: CASPSPGTGGTDTQYF
CDR3nt: TGTGCCAGTCCCTCCCCCGGGACAGGGGGGACAGATACGCAGTATTTT

abundance: .
j_gene: TRBJ2-1
d_gene: .
len: 14
v_gene: TRBV5-1
CDR3aa: CASSLEGAYNEQFF
CDR3nt: TGCGCCAGCAGCTTGGAGGGGGCCTACAATGAGCAGTTCTTC

abundance: .
j_gene: TRBJ1-1
d_gene: .
len: 14
v_gene: TRBV10-3
CDR3aa: CAIRSGGADTEAFF
CDR3nt: TGTGCCATCAGGAGTGGGGGCGCGGACACTGAAGCTTTCTTT

abundance: .
j_gene: TRBJ1-1
d_gene: .
len: 13
v_gene: TRBV28
CDR3aa: CASSLLSGTEAFF
CDR3nt: TGTGCCAGCAGTTTATTGTCGGGTACTGAAGCTTTCTTT

abundance: .
j_gene: TRBJ2-7
d_gene: .
len: 14
v_gene: TRBV18
CDR3aa: CASSPTPPVDEQYF
CDR3nt: TGTGCCAGCTCACCGACTCCTCCGGTCGACGAGCAGTACTTC

abundance: .
j_gene: TRBJ1-5
d_gene: TRBD1
len: 14
v_gene: TRBV5-1
CDR3aa: CASSSTGGNQPQHF
CDR3nt: TGCGCCAGCAGCTCAACAGGGGGCAATCAGCCCCAGCATTTT

abundance: .
j_gene: TRBJ1-5
d_gene: .
len: 16
v_gene: TRBV15
CDR3aa: CATSRDPGNSNQPQHF
CDR3nt: TGTGCCACCAGCAGAGATCCAGGGAATAGCAATCAGCCCCAGCATTTT

abundance: .
j_gene: TRBJ1-3
d_gene: TRBD1
len: 16
v_gene: TRBV9
CDR3aa: CASTRDSGPSGNTIYF
CDR3nt: TGTGCCAGCACGAGGGACAGCGGACCCTCTGGAAACACCATATATTTT

abundance: .
j_gene: TRBJ2-7
d_gene: .
len: 15
v_gene: TRBV7-8
CDR3aa: CASSLNTGLTYEQYF
CDR3nt: TGTGCCAGCAGCTTAAATACAGGGCTAACCTACGAGCAGTACTTC

abundance: few
j_gene: TRBJ2-7
d_gene: TRBD1
len: 16
v_gene: TRBV27
CDR3aa: CASSSGTGVISYEQYF
CDR3nt: TGTGCCAGCAGTTCAGGGACAGGGGTGATCTCCTACGAGCAGTACTTC

abundance: .
j_gene: TRBJ2-2
d_gene: TRBD1
len: 15
v_gene: TRBV4-1
CDR3aa: CASSIPGTGTGELFF
CDR3nt: TGCGCCAGCAGCATACCCGGGACAGGCACCGGGGAGCTGTTTTTT

abundance: .
j_gene: TRBJ1-1
d_gene: .
len: 16
v_gene: TRBV7-9
CDR3aa: CASSYTTRGMNTEAFF
CDR3nt: TGTGCCAGCAGCTATACCACCAGGGGCATGAACACTGAAGCTTTCTTT

abundance: .
j_gene: TRBJ2-3
d_gene: .
len: 12
v_gene: TRBV2
CDR3aa: CASSYMTDTQYF
CDR3nt: TGTGCCAGTAGCTACATGACAGATACGCAGTATTTT

abundance: .
j_gene: TRBJ2-2
d_gene: TRBD1
len: 15
v_gene: TRBV7-6
CDR3aa: CASSFRDRPSGELFF
CDR3nt: TGTGCCAGCAGCTTCCGGGACAGGCCCTCCGGGGAGCTGTTTTTT

abundance: once
j_gene: TRBJ1-4
d_gene: TRBD1
len: 14
v_gene: TRBV15
CDR3aa: CATSPGQGREKLFF
CDR3nt: TGTGCCACCAGCCCGGGACAGGGGAGGGAAAAACTGTTTTTT

abundance: .
j_gene: TRBJ1-2
d_gene: .
len: 13
v_gene: TRBV14
CDR3aa: CAGSPGTFYGYTF
CDR3nt: TGTGCCGGCAGCCCAGGGACATTCTATGGCTACACCTTC

abundance: once
j_gene: TRBJ1-2
d_gene: TRBD1
len: 13
v_gene: TRBV5-5
CDR3aa: CASSLRQGYGYTF
CDR3nt: TGTGCCAGCAGCTTACGACAGGGCTATGGCTACACCTTC

abundance: .
j_gene: TRBJ2-6
d_gene: .
len: 18
v_gene: TRBV11-1
CDR3aa: CASTPGAGPSSGANVLTF
CDR3nt: TGTGCCAGCACCCCAGGGGCAGGGCCATCCTCTGGGGCCAACGTCCTGACTTTC

abundance: once
j_gene: TRBJ2-5
d_gene: .
len: 11
v_gene: TRBV7-7
CDR3aa: CASSSRGTQYF
CDR3nt: TGTGCTAGCAGCTCTAGGGGGACCCAGTACTTC

abundance: .
j_gene: TRBJ1-2
d_gene: TRBD1
len: 17
v_gene: TRBV5-1
CDR3aa: CASSYFSGTGFHYGYTF
CDR3nt: TGCGCCAGCAGCTACTTTTCCGGGACAGGTTTTCACTATGGCTACACCTTC

abundance: few
j_gene: TRBJ1-2
d_gene: TRBD1
len: 15
v_gene: TRBV6-1
CDR3aa: CASSKMGQGAYGYTF
CDR3nt: TGTGCCAGCAGTAAAATGGGACAGGGGGCCTATGGCTACACCTTC